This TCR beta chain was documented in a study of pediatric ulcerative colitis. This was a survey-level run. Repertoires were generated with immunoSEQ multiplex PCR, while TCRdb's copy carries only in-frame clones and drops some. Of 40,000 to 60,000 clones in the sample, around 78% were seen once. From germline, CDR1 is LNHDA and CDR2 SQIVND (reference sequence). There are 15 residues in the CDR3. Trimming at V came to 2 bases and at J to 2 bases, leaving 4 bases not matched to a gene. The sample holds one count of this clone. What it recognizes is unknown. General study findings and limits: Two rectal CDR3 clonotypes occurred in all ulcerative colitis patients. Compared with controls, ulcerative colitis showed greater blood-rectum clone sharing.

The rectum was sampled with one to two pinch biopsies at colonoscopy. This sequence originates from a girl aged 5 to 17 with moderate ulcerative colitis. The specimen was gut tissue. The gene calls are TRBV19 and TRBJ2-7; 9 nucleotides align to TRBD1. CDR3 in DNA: TGTGCCAGTAGTATAACGACAGGGGGGGCCTACGAGCAGTACTTC. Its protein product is CASSITTGGAYEQYF.